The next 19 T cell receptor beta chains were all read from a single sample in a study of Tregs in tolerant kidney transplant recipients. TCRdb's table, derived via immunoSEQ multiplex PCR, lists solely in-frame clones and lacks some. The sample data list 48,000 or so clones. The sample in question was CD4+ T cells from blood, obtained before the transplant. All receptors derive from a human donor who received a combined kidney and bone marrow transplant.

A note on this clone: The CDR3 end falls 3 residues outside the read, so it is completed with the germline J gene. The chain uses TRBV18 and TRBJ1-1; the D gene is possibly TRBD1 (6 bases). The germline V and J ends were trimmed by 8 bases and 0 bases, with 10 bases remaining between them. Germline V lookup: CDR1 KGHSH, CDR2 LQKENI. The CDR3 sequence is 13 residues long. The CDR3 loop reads CASATGLNTEAFF. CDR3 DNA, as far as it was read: TGTGCCAGCGCGACAGGTTTGAACACTGAA.

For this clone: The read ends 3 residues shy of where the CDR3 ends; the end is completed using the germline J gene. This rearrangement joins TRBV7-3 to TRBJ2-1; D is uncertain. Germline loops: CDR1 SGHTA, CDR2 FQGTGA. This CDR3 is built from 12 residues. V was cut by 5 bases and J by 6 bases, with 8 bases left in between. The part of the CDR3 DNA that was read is TGTGCCAGCAGCGCCGACTTCAATGAG. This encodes CASSADFNE. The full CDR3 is CASSADFNEQFF.

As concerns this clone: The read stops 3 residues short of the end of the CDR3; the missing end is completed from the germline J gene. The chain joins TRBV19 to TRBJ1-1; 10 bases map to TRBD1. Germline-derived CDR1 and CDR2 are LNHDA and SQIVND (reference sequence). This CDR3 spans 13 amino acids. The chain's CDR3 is CASSIAVGQGAFF. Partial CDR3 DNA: TGTGCCAGTAGTATAGCCGTGGGACAGGGG.

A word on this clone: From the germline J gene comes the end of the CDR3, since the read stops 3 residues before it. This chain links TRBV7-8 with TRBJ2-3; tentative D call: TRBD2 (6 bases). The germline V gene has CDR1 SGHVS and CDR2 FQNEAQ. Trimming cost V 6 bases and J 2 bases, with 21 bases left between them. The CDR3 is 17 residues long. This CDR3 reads CASSLGPLGGNTDTQYF. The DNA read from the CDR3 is TGTGCCAGCAGTCTAGGTCCTCTGGGCGGGAACACAGATACG. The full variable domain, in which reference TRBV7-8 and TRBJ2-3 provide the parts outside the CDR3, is GAGVSQSPRYKVAKRGQDVALRCDPISGHVSLFWYQQALGQGPEFLTYFQNEAQLDKSGLPSDRFFAERPEGSVSTLKIQRTQQEDSAVYLCASSLGPLGGNTDTQYFGPGTRLTVL.

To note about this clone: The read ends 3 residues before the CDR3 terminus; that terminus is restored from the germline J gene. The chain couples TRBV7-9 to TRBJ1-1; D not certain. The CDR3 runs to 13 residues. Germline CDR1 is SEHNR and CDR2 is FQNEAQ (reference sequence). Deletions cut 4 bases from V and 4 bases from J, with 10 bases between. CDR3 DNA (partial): TGTGCCAGCAGCTCCGGACTGGGCACTGAA. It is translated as CASSSGLGTE. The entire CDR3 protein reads CASSSGLGTEAFF.

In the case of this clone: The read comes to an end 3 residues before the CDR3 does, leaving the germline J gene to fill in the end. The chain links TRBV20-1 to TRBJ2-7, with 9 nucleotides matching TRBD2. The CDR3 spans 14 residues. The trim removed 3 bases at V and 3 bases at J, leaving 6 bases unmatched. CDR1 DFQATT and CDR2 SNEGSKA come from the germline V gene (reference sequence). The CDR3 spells CSASIELAGYEQYF. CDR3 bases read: TGCAGTGCTAGTATCGAACTAGCGGGCTACGAG.

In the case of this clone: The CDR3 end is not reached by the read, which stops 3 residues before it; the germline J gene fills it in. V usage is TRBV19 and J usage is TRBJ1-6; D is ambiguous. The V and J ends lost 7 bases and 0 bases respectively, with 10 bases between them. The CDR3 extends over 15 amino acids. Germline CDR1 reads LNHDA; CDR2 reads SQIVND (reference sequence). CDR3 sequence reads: CASTVQSSYNSPLHF. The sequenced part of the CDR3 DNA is TGTGCCAGTACCGTACAAAGCTCCTATAATTCACCC.

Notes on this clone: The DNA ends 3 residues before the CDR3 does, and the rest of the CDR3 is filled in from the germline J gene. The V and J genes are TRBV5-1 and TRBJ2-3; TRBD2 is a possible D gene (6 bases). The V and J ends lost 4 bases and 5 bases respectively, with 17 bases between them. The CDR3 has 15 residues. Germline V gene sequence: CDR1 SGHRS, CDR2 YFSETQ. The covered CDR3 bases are TGCGCCAGCAGCAACCGGTTGGGGGGAGGAGATACG. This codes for CASSNRLGGGDT. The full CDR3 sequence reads CASSNRLGGGDTQYF.

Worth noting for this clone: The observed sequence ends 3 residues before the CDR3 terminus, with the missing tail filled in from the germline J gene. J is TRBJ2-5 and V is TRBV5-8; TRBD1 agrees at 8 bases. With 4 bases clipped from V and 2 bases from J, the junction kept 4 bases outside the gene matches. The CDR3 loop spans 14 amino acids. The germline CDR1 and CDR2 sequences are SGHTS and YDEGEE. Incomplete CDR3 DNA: TGTGCCAGCAGCAGCTGGACAGGGCAAGAGACC. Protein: CASSSWTGQET. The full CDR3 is CASSSWTGQETQYF.

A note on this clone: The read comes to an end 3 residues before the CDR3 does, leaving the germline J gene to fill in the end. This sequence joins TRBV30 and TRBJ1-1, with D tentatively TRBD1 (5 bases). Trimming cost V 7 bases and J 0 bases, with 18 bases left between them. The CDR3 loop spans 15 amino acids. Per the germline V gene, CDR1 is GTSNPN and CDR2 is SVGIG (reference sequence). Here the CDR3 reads CAFSGVQGMNTEAFF. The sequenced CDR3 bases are TGTGCCTTCAGCGGGGTTCAGGGTATGAACACTGAA.

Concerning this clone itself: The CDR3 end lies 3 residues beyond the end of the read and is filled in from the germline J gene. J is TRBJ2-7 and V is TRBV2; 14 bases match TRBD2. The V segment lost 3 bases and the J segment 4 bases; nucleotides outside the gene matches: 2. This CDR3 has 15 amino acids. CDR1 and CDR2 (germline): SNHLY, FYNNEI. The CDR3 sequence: CASSDWTSGGYEQYF. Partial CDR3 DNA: TGTGCCAGCAGTGACTGGACTAGCGGGGGGTACGAG. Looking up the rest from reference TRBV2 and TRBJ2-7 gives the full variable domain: EPEVTQTPSHQVTQMGQEVILRCVPISNHLYFYWYRQILGQKVEFLVSFYNNEISEKSEIFDDQFSVERPDGSNFTLKIRSTKLEDSAMYFCASSDWTSGGYEQYFGPGTRLTVT.

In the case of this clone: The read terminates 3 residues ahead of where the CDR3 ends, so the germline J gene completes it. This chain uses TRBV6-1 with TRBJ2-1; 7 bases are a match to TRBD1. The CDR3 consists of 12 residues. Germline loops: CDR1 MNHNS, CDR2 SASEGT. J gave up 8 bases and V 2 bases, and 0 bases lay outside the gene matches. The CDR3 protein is CASSEQGDEQFF. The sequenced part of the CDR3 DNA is TGTGCCAGCAGTGAACAGGGGGATGAG.

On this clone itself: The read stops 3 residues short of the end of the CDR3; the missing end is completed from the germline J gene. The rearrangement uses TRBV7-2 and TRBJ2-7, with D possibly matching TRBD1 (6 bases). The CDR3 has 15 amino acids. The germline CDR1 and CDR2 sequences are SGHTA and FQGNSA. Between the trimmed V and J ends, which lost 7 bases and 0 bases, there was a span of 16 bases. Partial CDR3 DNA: TGTGCCAGCACCTTTGGACAGTCGAGCTCCTACGAG. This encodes CASTFGQSSSYE. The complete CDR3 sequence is CASTFGQSSSYEQYF.

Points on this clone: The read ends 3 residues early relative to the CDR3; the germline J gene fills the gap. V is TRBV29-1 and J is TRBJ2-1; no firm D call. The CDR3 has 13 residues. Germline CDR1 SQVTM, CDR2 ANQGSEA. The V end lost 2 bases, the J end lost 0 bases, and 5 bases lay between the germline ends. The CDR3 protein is CSVEPGSYNEQFF. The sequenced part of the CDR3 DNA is TGCAGCGTTGAACCGGGCTCCTACAATGAG.

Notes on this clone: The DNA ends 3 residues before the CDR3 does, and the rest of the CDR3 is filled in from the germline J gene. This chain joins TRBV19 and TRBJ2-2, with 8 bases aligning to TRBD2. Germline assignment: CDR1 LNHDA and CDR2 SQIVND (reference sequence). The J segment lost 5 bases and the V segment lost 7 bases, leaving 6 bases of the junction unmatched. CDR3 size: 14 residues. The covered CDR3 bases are TGTGCCAGTACCCAACTAGCGGCTACCGGGGAG. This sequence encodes CASTQLAATGE. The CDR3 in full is CASTQLAATGELFF.

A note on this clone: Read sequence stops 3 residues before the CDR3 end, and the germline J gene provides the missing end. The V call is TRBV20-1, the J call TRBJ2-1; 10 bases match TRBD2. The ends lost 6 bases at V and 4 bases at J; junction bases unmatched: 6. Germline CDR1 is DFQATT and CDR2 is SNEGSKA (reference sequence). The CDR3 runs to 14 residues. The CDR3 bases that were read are TGCAGTGCCCACGGACTAGCGGAGTACAATGAG. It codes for CSAHGLAEYNE. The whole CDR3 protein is CSAHGLAEYNEQFF.

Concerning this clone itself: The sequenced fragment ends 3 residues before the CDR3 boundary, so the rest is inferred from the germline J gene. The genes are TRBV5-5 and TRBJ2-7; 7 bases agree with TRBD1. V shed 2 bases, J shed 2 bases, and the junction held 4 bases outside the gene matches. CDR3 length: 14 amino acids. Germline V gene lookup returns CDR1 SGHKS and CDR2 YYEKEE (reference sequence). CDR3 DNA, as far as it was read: TGTGCCAGCAGCTTTACAGGACAGGCCTACGAG. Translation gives CASSFTGQAYE. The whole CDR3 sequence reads CASSFTGQAYEQYF. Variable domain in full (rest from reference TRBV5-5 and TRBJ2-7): DAGVTQSPTHLIKTRGQQVTLRCSPISGHKSVSWYQQVLGQGPQFIFQYYEKEERGRGNFPDRFSARQFPNYSSELNVNALLLGDSALYLCASSFTGQAYEQYFGPGTRLTVT.

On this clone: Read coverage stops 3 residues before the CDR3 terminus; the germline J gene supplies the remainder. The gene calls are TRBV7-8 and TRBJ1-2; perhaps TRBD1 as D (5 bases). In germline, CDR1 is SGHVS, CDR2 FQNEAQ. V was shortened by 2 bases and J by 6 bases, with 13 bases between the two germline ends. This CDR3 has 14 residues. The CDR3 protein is CASSLTTVRDGYTF. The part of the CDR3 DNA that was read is TGTGCCAGCAGCTTAACGACCGTCAGGGATGGC.

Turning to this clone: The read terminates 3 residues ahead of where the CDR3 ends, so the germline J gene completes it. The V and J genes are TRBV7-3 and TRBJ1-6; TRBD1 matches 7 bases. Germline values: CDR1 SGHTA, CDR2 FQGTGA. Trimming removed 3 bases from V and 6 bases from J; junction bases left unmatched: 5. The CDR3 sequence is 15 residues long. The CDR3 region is CASSLSGTANSPLHF. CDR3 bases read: TGTGCCAGCAGCTTGAGTGGGACAGCTAATTCACCC.